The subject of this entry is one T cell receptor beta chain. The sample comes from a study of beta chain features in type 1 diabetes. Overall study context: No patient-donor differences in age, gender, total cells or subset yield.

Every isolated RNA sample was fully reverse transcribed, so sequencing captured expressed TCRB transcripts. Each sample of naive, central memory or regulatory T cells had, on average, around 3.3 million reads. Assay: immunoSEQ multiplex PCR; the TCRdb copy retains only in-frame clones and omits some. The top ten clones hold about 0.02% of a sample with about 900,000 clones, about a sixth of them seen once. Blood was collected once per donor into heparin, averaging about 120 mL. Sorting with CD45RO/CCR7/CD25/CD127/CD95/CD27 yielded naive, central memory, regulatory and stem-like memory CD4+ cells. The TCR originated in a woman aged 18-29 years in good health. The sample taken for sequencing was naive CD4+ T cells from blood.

The CDR3 region has the DNA TGTGCCAGCAGGGAGCGGGAGTTGGCCGGGGAGCTGTTTTTT. Translation: CASRERELAGELFF. The chain joins TRBV6-5 to TRBJ2-2, with TRBD2 identical over 8 bases. CDR3 length equals 14 residues. The germline gives CDR1 MNHEY, CDR2 SVGAGI. Trimming at V came to 6 bases and at J to 6 bases, leaving 6 bases not matched to a gene.